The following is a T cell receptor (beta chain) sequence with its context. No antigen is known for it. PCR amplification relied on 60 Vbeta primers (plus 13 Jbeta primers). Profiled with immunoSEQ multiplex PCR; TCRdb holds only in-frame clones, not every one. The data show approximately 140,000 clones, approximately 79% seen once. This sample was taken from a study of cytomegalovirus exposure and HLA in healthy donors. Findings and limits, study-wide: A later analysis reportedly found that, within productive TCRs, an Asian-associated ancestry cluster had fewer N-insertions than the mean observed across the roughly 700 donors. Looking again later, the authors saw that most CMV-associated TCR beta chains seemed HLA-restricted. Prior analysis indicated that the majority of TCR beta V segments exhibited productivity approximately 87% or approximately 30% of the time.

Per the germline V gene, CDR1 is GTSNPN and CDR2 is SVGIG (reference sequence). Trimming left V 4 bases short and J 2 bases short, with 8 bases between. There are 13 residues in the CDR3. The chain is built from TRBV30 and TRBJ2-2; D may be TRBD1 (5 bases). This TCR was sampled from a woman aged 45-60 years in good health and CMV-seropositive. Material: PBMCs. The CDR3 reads CAWTGFNTGELFF. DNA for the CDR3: TGTGCCTGGACAGGGTTTAACACCGGGGAGCTGTTTTTT.